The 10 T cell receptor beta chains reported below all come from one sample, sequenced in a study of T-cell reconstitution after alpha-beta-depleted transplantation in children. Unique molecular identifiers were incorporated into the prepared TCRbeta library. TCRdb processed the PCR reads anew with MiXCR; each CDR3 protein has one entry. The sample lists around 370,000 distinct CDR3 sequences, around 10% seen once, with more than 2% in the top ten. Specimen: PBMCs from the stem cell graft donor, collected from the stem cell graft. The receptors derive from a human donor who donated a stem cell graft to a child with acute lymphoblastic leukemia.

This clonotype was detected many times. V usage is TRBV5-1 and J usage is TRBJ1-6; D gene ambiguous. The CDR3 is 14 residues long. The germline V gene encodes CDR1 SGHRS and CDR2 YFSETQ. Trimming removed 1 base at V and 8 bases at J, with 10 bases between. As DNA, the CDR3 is TGCGCCAGCAGCTTGTCGGGGAGGGATTCACCCCTCCACTTT. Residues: CASSLSGRDSPLHF.

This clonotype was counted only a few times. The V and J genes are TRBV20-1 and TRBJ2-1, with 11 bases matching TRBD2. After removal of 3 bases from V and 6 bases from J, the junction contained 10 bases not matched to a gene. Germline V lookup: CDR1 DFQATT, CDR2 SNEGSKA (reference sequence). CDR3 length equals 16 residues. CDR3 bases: TGCAGTGCTAGTGAAATGGGGCTAGCGGGAGGCAATGAGCAGTTCTTC. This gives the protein CSASEMGLAGGNEQFF.

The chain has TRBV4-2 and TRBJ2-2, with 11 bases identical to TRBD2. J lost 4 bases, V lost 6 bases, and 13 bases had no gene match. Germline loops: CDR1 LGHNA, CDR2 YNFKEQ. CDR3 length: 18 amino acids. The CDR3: CASRDPLAGGPVTGELFF. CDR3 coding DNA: TGTGCCAGCAGGGATCCTTTAGCGGGAGGGCCGGTCACCGGGGAGCTGTTTTTT.

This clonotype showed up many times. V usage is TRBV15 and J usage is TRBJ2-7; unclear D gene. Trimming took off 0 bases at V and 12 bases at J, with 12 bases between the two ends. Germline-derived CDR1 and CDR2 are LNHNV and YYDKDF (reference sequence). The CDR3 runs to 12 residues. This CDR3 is CATSRDGAAGYF. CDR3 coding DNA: TGTGCCACCAGCAGAGATGGAGCTGCAGGGTACTTC. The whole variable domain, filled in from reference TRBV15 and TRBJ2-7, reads DAMVIQNPRYQVTQFGKPVTLSCSQTLNHNVMYWYQQKSSQAPKLLFHYYDKDFNNEADTPDNFQSRRPNTSFCFLDIRSPGLGDTAMYLCATSRDGAAGYFGPGTRLTVT.

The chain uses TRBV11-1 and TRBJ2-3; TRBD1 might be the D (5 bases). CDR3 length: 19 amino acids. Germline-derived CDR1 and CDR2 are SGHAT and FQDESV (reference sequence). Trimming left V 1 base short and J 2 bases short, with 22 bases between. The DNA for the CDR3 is TGTGCCAGCAGCTTAGGGTCTTTACGGCGGCCCGGACACACAGATACGCAGTATTTT. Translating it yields CASSLGSLRRPGHTDTQYF.

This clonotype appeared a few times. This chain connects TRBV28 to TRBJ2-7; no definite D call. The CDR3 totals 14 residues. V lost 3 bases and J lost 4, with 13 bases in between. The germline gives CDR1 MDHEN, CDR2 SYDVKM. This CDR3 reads CASSFGVGPYEQYF. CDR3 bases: TGTGCCAGCAGTTTTGGGGTAGGGCCTTACGAGCAGTACTTC.

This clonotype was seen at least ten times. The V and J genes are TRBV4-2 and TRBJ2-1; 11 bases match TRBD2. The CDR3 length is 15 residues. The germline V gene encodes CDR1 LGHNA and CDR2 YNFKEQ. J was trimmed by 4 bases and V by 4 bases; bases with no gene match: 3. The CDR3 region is CASSRGTSGYNEQFF. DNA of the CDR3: TGTGCCAGCAGCCGGGGGACTAGCGGATACAATGAGCAGTTCTTC.

CDR3: CASSLGVGTGDEAQYF. CDR3 coding DNA: TGTGCCAGCAGCTTAGGTGTGGGGACAGGGGATGAAGCCCAGTACTTC. The V call is TRBV7-2, the J call TRBJ2-5; 10 bases are shared with TRBD1. From germline, CDR1 is SGHTA and CDR2 FQGNSA. V shed 1 base and J 9 bases; nucleotides not matched to a gene: 11. CDR3 length: 16 residues.

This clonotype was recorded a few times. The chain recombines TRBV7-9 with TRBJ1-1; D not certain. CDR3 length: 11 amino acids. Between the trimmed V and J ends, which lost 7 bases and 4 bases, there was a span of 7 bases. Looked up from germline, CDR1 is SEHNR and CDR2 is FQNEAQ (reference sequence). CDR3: CASTPSTEAFF. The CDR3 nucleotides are TGTGCCAGCACCCCTTCCACTGAAGCTTTCTTT. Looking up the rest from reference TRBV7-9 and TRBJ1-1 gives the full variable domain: DTGVSQNPRHKITKRGQNVTFRCDPISEHNRLYWYRQTLGQGPEFLTYFQNEAQLEKSRLLSDRFSAERPKGSFSTLEIQRTEQGDSAMYLCASTPSTEAFFGQGTRLTVV.

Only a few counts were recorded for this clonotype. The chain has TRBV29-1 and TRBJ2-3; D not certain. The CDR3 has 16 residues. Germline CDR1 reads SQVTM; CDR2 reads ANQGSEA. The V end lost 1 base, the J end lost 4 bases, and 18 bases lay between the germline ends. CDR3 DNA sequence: TGCAGCGTTGAAGGGCTGTACGGCTACCCGGCAGATACGCAGTATTTT. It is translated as CSVEGLYGYPADTQYF.